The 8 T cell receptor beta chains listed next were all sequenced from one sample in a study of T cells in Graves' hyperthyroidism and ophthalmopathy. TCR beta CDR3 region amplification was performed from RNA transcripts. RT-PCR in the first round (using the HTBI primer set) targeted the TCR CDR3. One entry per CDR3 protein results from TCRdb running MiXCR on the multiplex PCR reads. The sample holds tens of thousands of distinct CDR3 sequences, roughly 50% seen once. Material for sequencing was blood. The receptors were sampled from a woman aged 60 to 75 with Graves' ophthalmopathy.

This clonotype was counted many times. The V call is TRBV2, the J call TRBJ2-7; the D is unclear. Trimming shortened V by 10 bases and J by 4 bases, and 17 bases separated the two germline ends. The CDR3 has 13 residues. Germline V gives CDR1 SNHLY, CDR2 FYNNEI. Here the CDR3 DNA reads TGTGCCATTCGACAAGACATCCTTTACGAGCAGTACTTC. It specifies CAIRQDILYEQYF.

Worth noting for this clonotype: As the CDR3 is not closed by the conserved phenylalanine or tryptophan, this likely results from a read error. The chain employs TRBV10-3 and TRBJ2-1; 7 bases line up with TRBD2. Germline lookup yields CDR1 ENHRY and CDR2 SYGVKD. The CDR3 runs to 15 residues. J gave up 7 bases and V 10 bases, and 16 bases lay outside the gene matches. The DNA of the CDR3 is TGTGCCACCGGGGACGGTCTAGCGGACGGGAATGAGCAGTTCTCC. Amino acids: CATGDGLADGNEQFS.

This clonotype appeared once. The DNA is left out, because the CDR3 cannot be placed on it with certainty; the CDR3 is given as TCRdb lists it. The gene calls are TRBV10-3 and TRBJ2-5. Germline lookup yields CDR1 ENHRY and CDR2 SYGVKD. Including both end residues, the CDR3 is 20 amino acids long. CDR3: CAASGKTNEKLFFGSGTQYF.

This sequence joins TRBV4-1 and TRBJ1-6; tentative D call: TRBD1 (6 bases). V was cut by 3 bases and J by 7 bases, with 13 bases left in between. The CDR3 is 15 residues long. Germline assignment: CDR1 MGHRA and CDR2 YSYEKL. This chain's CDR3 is CASSQVPGGNSPLHF. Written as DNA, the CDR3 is TGCGCCAGCAGCCAGGTACCGGGGGGCAATTCACCCCTCCACTTT.

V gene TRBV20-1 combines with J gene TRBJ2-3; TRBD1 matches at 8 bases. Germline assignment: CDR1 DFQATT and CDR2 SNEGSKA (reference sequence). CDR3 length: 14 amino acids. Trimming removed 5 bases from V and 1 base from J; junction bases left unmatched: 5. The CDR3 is CSAEAGGGTDTQYF. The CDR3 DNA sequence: TGCAGTGCTGAAGCAGGGGGCGGCACAGATACGCAGTATTTT.

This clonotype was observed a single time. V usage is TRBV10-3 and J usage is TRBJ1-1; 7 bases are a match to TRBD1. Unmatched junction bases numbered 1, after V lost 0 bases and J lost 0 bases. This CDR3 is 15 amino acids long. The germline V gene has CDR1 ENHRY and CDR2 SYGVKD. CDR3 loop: CAISESTGMNTEAFF. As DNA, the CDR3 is TGTGCCATCAGTGAGTCGACAGGGATGAACACTGAAGCTTTCTTT.

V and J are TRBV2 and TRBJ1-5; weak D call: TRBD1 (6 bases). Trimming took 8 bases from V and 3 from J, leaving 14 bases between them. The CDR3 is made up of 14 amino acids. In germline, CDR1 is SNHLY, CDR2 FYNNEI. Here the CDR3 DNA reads TGTGCCAGCTGTGTAGGGGGATTCAATCAGCCCCAGCATTTT. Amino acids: CASCVGGFNQPQHF. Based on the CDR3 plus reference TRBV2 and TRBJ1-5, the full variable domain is EPEVTQTPSHQVTQMGQEVILRCVPISNHLYFYWYRQILGQKVEFLVSFYNNEISEKSEIFDDQFSVERPDGSNFTLKIRSTKLEDSAMYFCASCVGGFNQPQHFGDGTRLSIL.

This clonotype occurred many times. CDR3 in amino acids: CASSTTERGARQFF. CDR3 in DNA: TGTGCCAGCAGCACTACTGAACGGGGCGCCAGGCAGTTCTTC. V is TRBV7-6 and J is TRBJ2-1, with D perhaps assigned TRBD1 or TRBD2 (5 bases each). CDR3 size: 14 residues. V was pared by 5 bases and J by 12 bases, with 20 bases between. Germline values: CDR1 SGHVS, CDR2 FNYEAQ.